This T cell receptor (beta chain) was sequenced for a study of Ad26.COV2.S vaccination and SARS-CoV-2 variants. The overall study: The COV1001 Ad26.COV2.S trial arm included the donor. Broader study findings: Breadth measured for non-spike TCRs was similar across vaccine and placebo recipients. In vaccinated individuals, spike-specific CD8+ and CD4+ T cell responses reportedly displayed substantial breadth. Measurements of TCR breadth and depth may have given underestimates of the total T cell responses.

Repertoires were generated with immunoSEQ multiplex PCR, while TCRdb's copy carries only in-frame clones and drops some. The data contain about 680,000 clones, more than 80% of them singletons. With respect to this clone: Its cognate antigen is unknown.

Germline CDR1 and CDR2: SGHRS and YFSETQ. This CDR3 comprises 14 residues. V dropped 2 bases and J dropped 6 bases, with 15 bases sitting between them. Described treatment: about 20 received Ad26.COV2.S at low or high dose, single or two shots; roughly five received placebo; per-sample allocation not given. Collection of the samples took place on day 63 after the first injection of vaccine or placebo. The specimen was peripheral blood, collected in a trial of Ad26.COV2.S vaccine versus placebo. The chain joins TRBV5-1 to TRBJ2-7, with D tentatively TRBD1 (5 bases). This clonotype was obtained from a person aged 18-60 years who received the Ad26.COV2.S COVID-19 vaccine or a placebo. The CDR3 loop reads CASSFQGAYGEQYF. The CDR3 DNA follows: TGCGCCAGCAGCTTTCAAGGGGCGTACGGCGAGCAGTACTTC.